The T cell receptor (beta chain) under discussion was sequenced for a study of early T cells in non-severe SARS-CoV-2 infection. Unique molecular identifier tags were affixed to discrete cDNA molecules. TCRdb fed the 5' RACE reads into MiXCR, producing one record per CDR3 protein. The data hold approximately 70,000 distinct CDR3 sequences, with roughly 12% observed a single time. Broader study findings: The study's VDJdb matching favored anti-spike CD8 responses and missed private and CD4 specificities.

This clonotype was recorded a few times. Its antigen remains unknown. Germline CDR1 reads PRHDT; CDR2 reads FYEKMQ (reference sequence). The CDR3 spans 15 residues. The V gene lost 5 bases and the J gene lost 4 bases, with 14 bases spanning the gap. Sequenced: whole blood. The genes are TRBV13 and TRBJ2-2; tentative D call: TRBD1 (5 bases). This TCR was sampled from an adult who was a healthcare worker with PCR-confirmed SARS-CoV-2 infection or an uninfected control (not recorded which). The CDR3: CASSLAGRLTGELFF. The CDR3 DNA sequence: TGTGCCAGCAGCCTTGCAGGGCGGCTCACCGGGGAGCTGTTTTTT.